The clone carrying this TCR beta chain was found once. Its specificity is not known. This record belongs to a study of cytomegalovirus exposure and HLA in healthy donors. The study, taken as a whole, reports: It was confirmed in vitro that a few of the CMV-associated chains were specific for CMV antigens.

Amplification used 60 Vbeta primers and 13 Jbeta primers. Under the authors' procedure: Counted up in a later analysis, unique TCR beta chains came to about 80 million, with around 9.9 million shared. Some clones are missing from TCRdb's copy, which holds only in-frame ones; the method was immunoSEQ multiplex PCR. The D gene and trimming were derived from the DNA, and the V and J assignments and clone size from that table. The repertoire holds over 90,000 clones, with about 70% as singletons. The sequenced material came from PBMCs. The sequence was collected from a female donor in good health and CMV-seropositive.

CDR3 coding DNA: TGTGCCTGGAGTGACCCTGGCAGGGATAATTCACCCCTCCACTTT. It yields the protein CAWSDPGRDNSPLHF. The chain employs TRBV30 and TRBJ1-6; possibly TRBD1 for D (5 bases). Per germline, CDR1 GTSNPN and CDR2 SVGIG (reference sequence). V was pared by 1 base and J by 5 bases, with 12 bases between. CDR3 length: 15 amino acids.